The rows below give T cell receptor beta chains drawn from one sample of a study of PD-L1 blockade in urothelial cancer. Produced via immunoSEQ multiplex PCR; TCRdb's table is partial and in-frame only. Altogether some 45,000 clones are present, more than 70% being singletons, with the ten largest covering around 3.9%. Sequencing was performed on PBMCs, taken around atezolizumab (anti-PD-L1) treatment. Receptors were obtained from an elderly man with urothelial cancer. CDR3s include the opening cysteine and the closing phenylalanine or tryptophan. D genes are given only for firm matches. The listing skips clone size in some rows; elsewhere it reads once, few, many or a size class.

J gene: TRBJ2-5
D gene: TRBD1
V gene: TRBV7-8
clone size: -
CDR3 DNA: TGTGCCAGCAGTTCGGGACAGGGTACCCAAGAGACCCAGTACTTC
CDR3 protein: CASSSGQGTQETQYF

J gene: TRBJ2-3
D gene: TRBD1
V gene: TRBV4-1
clone size: -
CDR3 DNA: TGCGCCAGCAGAGGGGGACAGGGTGACGGCGGCACAGATACGCAGTATTTT
CDR3 protein: CASRGGQGDGGTDTQYF

J gene: TRBJ2-3
D gene: -
V gene: TRBV4-1
clone size: once
CDR3 DNA: TGCGCCAGCAGCCAAGTACCCGGGAGTAGGACAGATACGCAGTATTTT
CDR3 protein: CASSQVPGSRTDTQYF

J gene: TRBJ1-1
D gene: -
V gene: TRBV29-1
clone size: -
CDR3 DNA: TGCAGCGCTGGCCGAACAGATGAAGCTTTCTTT
CDR3 protein: CSAGRTDEAFF

J gene: TRBJ1-1
D gene: TRBD1
V gene: TRBV5-4
clone size: -
CDR3 DNA: TGTGCCAGCAGCTTAGGGGGGACAGACACGAACACTGAAGCTTTCTTT
CDR3 protein: CASSLGGTDTNTEAFF

J gene: TRBJ1-2
D gene: -
V gene: TRBV7-9
clone size: -
CDR3 DNA: TGTGCCAGCAGCTTAGACAGATCCACAGATGGCTACACCTTC
CDR3 protein: CASSLDRSTDGYTF

J gene: TRBJ1-1
D gene: -
V gene: TRBV6-6
clone size: once
CDR3 DNA: TGTGCCAGCAGTTACCTGCGACAGTTGAAGGTCTCTGAAGCTTTCTTT
CDR3 protein: CASSYLRQLKVSEAFF

J gene: TRBJ2-2
D gene: -
V gene: TRBV6-5
clone size: -
CDR3 DNA: TGTGCCAGCAGTTACTCGGGGGCCGCGAACACCGGGGAGCTGTTTTTT
CDR3 protein: CASSYSGAANTGELFF

J gene: TRBJ2-7
D gene: TRBD2
V gene: TRBV5-6
clone size: -
CDR3 DNA: TGTGCCAGCAGCCACCGGACTAGCGGAAGCGAGCAGTACTTC
CDR3 protein: CASSHRTSGSEQYF

J gene: TRBJ2-5
D gene: -
V gene: TRBV30
clone size: -
CDR3 DNA: TGTGCCTGGAGTAAACTCAACTATGCTACGGCGGAGACCCAGTACTTC
CDR3 protein: CAWSKLNYATAETQYF

J gene: TRBJ1-2
D gene: -
V gene: TRBV25-1
clone size: few
CDR3 DNA: TGTGCCAGCAGTGAACCGGGACAACTTTTCAACTATGGCTACACCTTC
CDR3 protein: CASSEPGQLFNYGYTF

J gene: TRBJ1-4
D gene: -
V gene: TRBV11-2
clone size: -
CDR3 DNA: TGTGCCAGCAGCTTAGAGGAGGGCCTTAATGAAAAACTGTTTTTT
CDR3 protein: CASSLEEGLNEKLFF

J gene: TRBJ1-1
D gene: -
V gene: TRBV7-2
clone size: -
CDR3 DNA: TGTGCCAGCAGCTTAGTAAACAGGGCTACTGAAGCTTTCTTT
CDR3 protein: CASSLVNRATEAFF

J gene: TRBJ2-5
D gene: TRBD1
V gene: TRBV29-1
clone size: -
CDR3 DNA: TGCAGCATTGGACAGGGAGAGACCCAGTACTTC
CDR3 protein: CSIGQGETQYF

J gene: TRBJ2-7
D gene: TRBD2
V gene: TRBV9
clone size: -
CDR3 DNA: TGTGCCAGCAGCGACCCACTAGCGGGAGGATACGAGCAGTACTTC
CDR3 protein: CASSDPLAGGYEQYF

J gene: TRBJ1-2
D gene: -
V gene: TRBV28
clone size: -
CDR3 DNA: TGTGCCAGCAGTGTGGGGGCGAAAGGCTATGGCTACACCTTC
CDR3 protein: CASSVGAKGYGYTF

J gene: TRBJ2-1
D gene: TRBD2
V gene: TRBV5-1
clone size: -
CDR3 DNA: TGCGCCAGCAGTCGTAAACCGGGACTAGCGGGAGACCACAATGAGCAGTTCTTC
CDR3 protein: CASSRKPGLAGDHNEQFF

J gene: TRBJ2-7
D gene: TRBD2
V gene: TRBV2
clone size: -
CDR3 DNA: TGTGCCAGCAGTGAGGGACTAGCGGGGTCGAAGCAGTACTTC
CDR3 protein: CASSEGLAGSKQYF

J gene: TRBJ2-2
D gene: TRBD2
V gene: TRBV2
clone size: -
CDR3 DNA: TGTGCCAGCAGCGACGGGAGGCTAGGGGAGCTGTTTTTT
CDR3 protein: CASSDGRLGELFF

J gene: TRBJ2-7
D gene: TRBD2
V gene: TRBV5-6
clone size: -
CDR3 DNA: TGTGCCAGCAGCTTGGCCGGGACTAGCGGGACTACCTACGAGCAGTACTTC
CDR3 protein: CASSLAGTSGTTYEQYF

J gene: TRBJ2-7
D gene: TRBD1
V gene: TRBV9
clone size: few
CDR3 DNA: TGTGCCAGCAGCCGGAGACAGGGGGCAAACGAGCAGTACTTC
CDR3 protein: CASSRRQGANEQYF

J gene: TRBJ2-2
D gene: -
V gene: TRBV27
clone size: -
CDR3 DNA: TGTGCCAGCAGTTCGGGATTCAACGGGGAGCTGTTTTTT
CDR3 protein: CASSSGFNGELFF

J gene: TRBJ1-4
D gene: -
V gene: TRBV30
clone size: -
CDR3 DNA: TGTGCCTGGAGTGTTGCGAGGTTAACTAATGAAAAACTGTTTTTT
CDR3 protein: CAWSVARLTNEKLFF

J gene: TRBJ2-3
D gene: -
V gene: TRBV19
clone size: -
CDR3 DNA: TGTGCCAGTAGTATAGGGGCGGAGGGAGATACGCAGTATTTT
CDR3 protein: CASSIGAEGDTQYF

J gene: TRBJ2-3
D gene: TRBD2
V gene: TRBV4-1
clone size: -
CDR3 DNA: TGCGCCAGCAGCCAAGTACCGGGCGGGAGGTCCGGGAATACGCAGTATTTT
CDR3 protein: CASSQVPGGRSGNTQYF

J gene: TRBJ2-1
D gene: TRBD2
V gene: TRBV7-8
clone size: -
CDR3 DNA: TGTGCCAGCAGTTTCCCCCAGGGGCTAGCGGGCCTGAGCTCCTACAATGAGCAGTTCTTC
CDR3 protein: CASSFPQGLAGLSSYNEQFF

J gene: TRBJ2-1
D gene: TRBD2
V gene: TRBV7-8
clone size: -
CDR3 DNA: TGTGCCAGCAGCCCCAGGACTAGCGGGAGACAGTCCAATGAGCAGTTCTTC
CDR3 protein: CASSPRTSGRQSNEQFF

J gene: TRBJ2-3
D gene: -
V gene: TRBV7-9
clone size: -
CDR3 DNA: TGTGCCAGCAGCGTCGGCAGCGGAAGCACAGATACGCAGTATTTT
CDR3 protein: CASSVGSGSTDTQYF

J gene: TRBJ1-2
D gene: TRBD1
V gene: TRBV7-8
clone size: -
CDR3 DNA: TGTGCCAGCAGCCTAGCCCAGGGGGTTGGCTACACCTTC
CDR3 protein: CASSLAQGVGYTF

J gene: TRBJ2-1
D gene: TRBD1
V gene: TRBV7-9
clone size: once
CDR3 DNA: TGTGCCAGCTTTGCTTCAGGGGGCACGGGTGAGCAGTTCTTC
CDR3 protein: CASFASGGTGEQFF

J gene: TRBJ1-4
D gene: TRBD1
V gene: TRBV4-2
clone size: -
CDR3 DNA: TGTGCCAGCAGCTTGGGACAGGGTTTAACTAATGAAAAACTGTTTTTT
CDR3 protein: CASSLGQGLTNEKLFF

J gene: TRBJ2-1
D gene: TRBD2
V gene: TRBV9
clone size: -
CDR3 DNA: TGTGCCAGCAGCGTAGGTTTACCGGGGCGGGAGCAGTCCCACAATGAGCAGTTCTTC
CDR3 protein: CASSVGLPGREQSHNEQFF

J gene: TRBJ1-2
D gene: TRBD1
V gene: TRBV5-6
clone size: -
CDR3 DNA: TGTGCCAGCAGCTTTGCCGGGACAGACCACTATGGCTACACCTTC
CDR3 protein: CASSFAGTDHYGYTF

J gene: TRBJ2-4
D gene: TRBD2
V gene: TRBV19
clone size: -
CDR3 DNA: TGTGCCAGTAGTATAGCTGAAAGCGGGATAGCCAAAAACATTCAGTACTTC
CDR3 protein: CASSIAESGIAKNIQYF

J gene: TRBJ1-3
D gene: TRBD1
V gene: TRBV18
clone size: few
CDR3 DNA: TGTGCCAGCTCACCGATGGGACAGCTCTCTGGAAACACCATATATTTT
CDR3 protein: CASSPMGQLSGNTIYF

J gene: TRBJ2-2
D gene: TRBD2
V gene: TRBV30
clone size: few
CDR3 DNA: TGTGCCTGGAAGCCGGGAGGGCCGAAAACCGGGGAGCTGTTTTTT
CDR3 protein: CAWKPGGPKTGELFF

J gene: TRBJ1-1
D gene: -
V gene: TRBV6-1
clone size: -
CDR3 DNA: TGTGCCAGCAGTGGGGCTATGAACACTGAAGCTTTCTTT
CDR3 protein: CASSGAMNTEAFF

J gene: TRBJ2-5
D gene: TRBD2
V gene: TRBV18
clone size: once
CDR3 DNA: TGTGCCAGCTCACCGACTAGCGCCCAAGAGACCCAGTACTTC
CDR3 protein: CASSPTSAQETQYF

J gene: TRBJ1-2
D gene: -
V gene: TRBV25-1
clone size: -
CDR3 DNA: TGTGCCAGCAGTGAATATTTACGGGGCTACACCTTC
CDR3 protein: CASSEYLRGYTF

J gene: TRBJ1-3
D gene: TRBD1
V gene: TRBV19
clone size: -
CDR3 DNA: TGTGCCACTACGGGACAGGGTGGAAACACCATATATTTT
CDR3 protein: CATTGQGGNTIYF

J gene: TRBJ1-1
D gene: -
V gene: TRBV28
clone size: -
CDR3 DNA: TGTGCCAGCAGTTTGTCGGTCCTGAACACTGAAGCTTTCTTT
CDR3 protein: CASSLSVLNTEAFF

J gene: TRBJ1-1
D gene: -
V gene: TRBV6-5
clone size: -
CDR3 DNA: TGTGCCAGCAGTTACGGGGGAAGGGGGAAGAACACTGAAGCTTTCTTT
CDR3 protein: CASSYGGRGKNTEAFF

J gene: TRBJ2-3
D gene: -
V gene: TRBV6-1
clone size: -
CDR3 DNA: TGTGCCAGCAAAGCAGGTCTAATTAGCACAGATACGCAGTATTTT
CDR3 protein: CASKAGLISTDTQYF

J gene: TRBJ2-7
D gene: TRBD1
V gene: TRBV30
clone size: -
CDR3 DNA: TGTGCCTGGAGTGTACAGGGGGCGGGCGAGCAGTACTTC
CDR3 protein: CAWSVQGAGEQYF